This TCR beta chain was captured by sequencing in a study of T cell changes during pregnancy in multiple sclerosis. Per the germline V gene, CDR1 is SGHAT and CDR2 is FQNNGV. This CDR3 is 16 amino acids long. V lost 2 bases, J lost 2 bases, and 5 bases stayed unmatched. Generated by immunoSEQ multiplex PCR, the TCRdb table keeps only in-frame clones and is missing some. The sample contains about 40,000 clones, roughly 90% of which appear only once. Sequenced material: CD8+ T cells from peripheral blood mononuclear cells, taken in the third trimester of pregnancy. The origin of this receptor is a female donor with multiple sclerosis, enrolled in a pregnancy study. The chain links TRBV11-2 to TRBJ2-2, with 7 positions matching TRBD2. The CDR3: CASSLYLADNTGELFF. Written as DNA, the CDR3 is TGTGCCAGCAGCTTATATCTAGCGGACAACACCGGGGAGCTGTTTTTT.